A selection of T cell receptor beta chains follows, all from one sample in a study of blood T cell repertoires in COVID-19. TCRdb keeps only in-frame clones here, not all; method: immunoSEQ multiplex PCR. The repertoire holds roughly 170,000 clones, about 88% seen once, with more than 25% in the top ten. Sequences were obtained from peripheral blood. The receptors originated from a man in his 60s with acute or convalescent COVID-19. CDR3s include the opening cysteine and the closing phenylalanine or tryptophan. D genes are given only for firm matches. Expanded clones are given a class, and other clones once, few, many or no size at all.

J gene: TRBJ2-3
V gene: TRBV28
D gene: TRBD2
clone size: .
CDR3 DNA: TGTGCCAGCAGTTTAGACGGGACTACTAGCACAGATACGCAGTATTTT
CDR3 protein: CASSLDGTTSTDTQYF

J gene: TRBJ2-5
V gene: TRBV2
D gene: .
clone size: .
CDR3 DNA: TGTGCCAGCAGACCGACAGGAGGAGAGACCCAGTACTTC
CDR3 protein: CASRPTGGETQYF

J gene: TRBJ1-1
V gene: TRBV6-5
D gene: .
clone size: .
CDR3 DNA: TGTGCCAGCAGTCTGCGCCGAATCGGGACTGAAGCTTTCTTT
CDR3 protein: CASSLRRIGTEAFF

J gene: TRBJ2-5
V gene: TRBV7-2
D gene: TRBD2
clone size: .
CDR3 DNA: TGTGCCAGCAGCAAACTAGCGTCGGAGACCCAGTACTTC
CDR3 protein: CASSKLASETQYF

J gene: TRBJ1-1
V gene: TRBV29-1
D gene: .
clone size: few
CDR3 DNA: TGCAGCGTTGAAGCCCCCCCAGGGAACACTGAAGCTTTCTTT
CDR3 protein: CSVEAPPGNTEAFF

J gene: TRBJ1-5
V gene: TRBV30
D gene: .
clone size: .
CDR3 DNA: TGTGCCTTGTCCGGGACTGACTTCAATCAGCCCCAGCATTTT
CDR3 protein: CALSGTDFNQPQHF

J gene: TRBJ2-1
V gene: TRBV5-1
D gene: TRBD2
clone size: .
CDR3 DNA: TGCGCCAGCAGCTTGGCCCTAGCGGGCTCCTACAATGAGCAGTTCTTC
CDR3 protein: CASSLALAGSYNEQFF

J gene: TRBJ1-1
V gene: TRBV7-9
D gene: .
clone size: .
CDR3 DNA: TGTGCCAGCAGCTTAATGATGGGACTGGGGAACACTGAAGCTTTCTTT
CDR3 protein: CASSLMMGLGNTEAFF

J gene: TRBJ2-1
V gene: TRBV11-3
D gene: TRBD1
clone size: .
CDR3 DNA: TGTGCCAGCAGCACTCTTTGGACAGGGAGCAAGGAGCAGTTCTTC
CDR3 protein: CASSTLWTGSKEQFF

J gene: TRBJ1-1
V gene: TRBV18
D gene: TRBD1
clone size: .
CDR3 DNA: TGTGCCAGCTCAGAAGGGACAGACACTGAAGCTTTCTTT
CDR3 protein: CASSEGTDTEAFF

J gene: TRBJ2-6
V gene: TRBV15
D gene: .
clone size: .
CDR3 DNA: TGTGCCACCAGCAGAGTGCCACAGGTTGGCAGGGTCTCTGGGGCCAACGTCCTGACTTTC
CDR3 protein: CATSRVPQVGRVSGANVLTF

J gene: TRBJ2-3
V gene: TRBV5-5
D gene: .
clone size: .
CDR3 DNA: TGTGCCAGCAGCCTAGGTCGGACAGATACGCAGTATTTT
CDR3 protein: CASSLGRTDTQYF

J gene: TRBJ1-2
V gene: TRBV19
D gene: .
clone size: .
CDR3 DNA: TGTGCCAGGGGGGAAACAGGGCTGAATAGCTATGGCTACACCTTC
CDR3 protein: CARGETGLNSYGYTF

J gene: TRBJ2-5
V gene: TRBV5-4
D gene: TRBD2
clone size: .
CDR3 DNA: TGTGCCAGCGGACTAGCGGGAGGAGGGACGGAGACCCAGTACTTC
CDR3 protein: CASGLAGGGTETQYF

J gene: TRBJ2-2
V gene: TRBV18
D gene: TRBD1
clone size: .
CDR3 DNA: TGTGCCAGCTCACCACCGGCGGACAGGTACACCGGGGAGCTGTTTTTT
CDR3 protein: CASSPPADRYTGELFF

J gene: TRBJ1-6
V gene: TRBV6-2/TRBV6-3
D gene: TRBD1
clone size: .
CDR3 DNA: TGTGCCAGCAGTTACGGACAGGCTACTTCACCCCTCCACTTT
CDR3 protein: CASSYGQATSPLHF

J gene: TRBJ1-5
V gene: TRBV30
D gene: .
clone size: once
CDR3 DNA: TGTGCCTGGAGTAATGATGGGCCTTCACGCCAGCATTTT
CDR3 protein: CAWSNDGPSRQHF

J gene: TRBJ2-3
V gene: TRBV29-1
D gene: TRBD1
clone size: .
CDR3 DNA: TGCAGCGCCGACAGGGGCGCGTCCGATACGCAGTATTTT
CDR3 protein: CSADRGASDTQYF

J gene: TRBJ1-2
V gene: TRBV5-1
D gene: .
clone size: .
CDR3 DNA: TGCGCCAGCAGCTTGGACCAGGGCTACACCTTC
CDR3 protein: CASSLDQGYTF

J gene: TRBJ1-2
V gene: TRBV6-2/TRBV6-3
D gene: TRBD1
clone size: .
CDR3 DNA: TGTGCCAGCAGTTATCAGAGACGGACAGGGACGGAGTACTATGGCTACACCTTC
CDR3 protein: CASSYQRRTGTEYYGYTF

J gene: TRBJ2-3
V gene: TRBV28
D gene: TRBD2
clone size: once
CDR3 DNA: TGTGCCAGCAGTCCACCTAGCGGGGGAGACACAGATACGCAGTATTTT
CDR3 protein: CASSPPSGGDTDTQYF

J gene: TRBJ1-1
V gene: TRBV11-1
D gene: TRBD1
clone size: .
CDR3 DNA: TGTGCCAGCAGCTTTAGACCGACAGGGTTCAACACTGAAGCTTTCTTT
CDR3 protein: CASSFRPTGFNTEAFF

J gene: TRBJ1-3
V gene: TRBV6-5
D gene: .
clone size: .
CDR3 DNA: TGTGCCAGCAGTTTACAGATCTCTGGAAACACCATATATTTT
CDR3 protein: CASSLQISGNTIYF

J gene: TRBJ2-7
V gene: TRBV10-3
D gene: TRBD2
clone size: .
CDR3 DNA: TGTGCCATCAGCGACGGGACTAGTGTGGAGGGCGAGCAGTACTTC
CDR3 protein: CAISDGTSVEGEQYF

J gene: TRBJ2-7
V gene: TRBV4-2
D gene: .
clone size: .
CDR3 DNA: TGTGCCAGCAGCCAAGATTTGGAGTGGGAGCAGTACTTC
CDR3 protein: CASSQDLEWEQYF

J gene: TRBJ1-5
V gene: TRBV10-3
D gene: .
clone size: .
CDR3 DNA: TGTGCCATCAGTAGGGAGGCAGATAGCAATCAGCCCCAGCATTTT
CDR3 protein: CAISREADSNQPQHF

J gene: TRBJ2-1
V gene: TRBV19
D gene: .
clone size: .
CDR3 DNA: TGTGCCAGTAAACCCGACGGGTCATACAATGAGCAGTTCTTC
CDR3 protein: CASKPDGSYNEQFF

J gene: TRBJ2-1
V gene: TRBV6-6
D gene: TRBD2
clone size: .
CDR3 DNA: TGTGCCACCCTGGAGACTAGCGGGAACAATGAGCAGTTCTTC
CDR3 protein: CATLETSGNNEQFF

J gene: TRBJ1-4
V gene: TRBV5-6
D gene: TRBD1
clone size: .
CDR3 DNA: TGTGCCAGCAGCTTGGCCGGACAGGGAAAGGGGCCTAATGAAAAACTGTTTTTT
CDR3 protein: CASSLAGQGKGPNEKLFF

J gene: TRBJ1-1
V gene: TRBV6-5
D gene: .
clone size: .
CDR3 DNA: TGTGCCAGCAGTTTTTCCGGGAGGAGAGCTTTCTTT
CDR3 protein: CASSFSGRRAFF

J gene: TRBJ2-1
V gene: TRBV9
D gene: TRBD2
clone size: .
CDR3 DNA: TGTGCCAGCAGCAAGGGTAGCGGGTCTTACAATGAGCAGTTCTTC
CDR3 protein: CASSKGSGSYNEQFF

J gene: TRBJ1-2
V gene: TRBV10-2
D gene: TRBD1
clone size: .
CDR3 DNA: TGCGCCACCTTGGTTGAACCGGGACAGGGGGGCGATGGCTACACCTTC
CDR3 protein: CATLVEPGQGGDGYTF

J gene: TRBJ1-2
V gene: TRBV18
D gene: .
clone size: .
CDR3 DNA: TGTGCCAGCTCACCACCGGGGACACCGAGAGGGGGCTATGGCTACACCTTC
CDR3 protein: CASSPPGTPRGGYGYTF

J gene: TRBJ1-6
V gene: TRBV4-3
D gene: TRBD1
clone size: .
CDR3 DNA: TGCGCCAGCAGCCAGAGGCAGGGGGATTCACCCCTCCACTTT
CDR3 protein: CASSQRQGDSPLHF

J gene: TRBJ2-4
V gene: TRBV7-9
D gene: .
clone size: .
CDR3 DNA: TGTGCCAGCAGCTTACTTGGTCAGGGTGCCAAAAACATTCAGTACTTC
CDR3 protein: CASSLLGQGAKNIQYF

J gene: TRBJ2-2
V gene: TRBV5-5
D gene: .
clone size: .
CDR3 DNA: TGTGCCAGCAGCTTGAGACTTAACACCGGGGAGCTGTTTTTT
CDR3 protein: CASSLRLNTGELFF

J gene: TRBJ2-4
V gene: TRBV3-1/TRBV3-2
D gene: .
clone size: .
CDR3 DNA: TGTGCCAGCAGCCAAGTTCTCAGGCCCAAAAACATTCAGTACTTC
CDR3 protein: CASSQVLRPKNIQYF

J gene: TRBJ1-1
V gene: TRBV5-4
D gene: .
clone size: .
CDR3 DNA: TGTGCCAGCAGCTTGGGGGGAGACGTGGGAATGAGGACTGAAGCTTTCTTT
CDR3 protein: CASSLGGDVGMRTEAFF

J gene: TRBJ1-2
V gene: TRBV24-1
D gene: TRBD1
clone size: .
CDR3 DNA: TGTGCCACCAGTGATTTGCGGACAGGGTATGGCTACACCTTC
CDR3 protein: CATSDLRTGYGYTF

J gene: TRBJ1-3
V gene: TRBV18
D gene: TRBD1
clone size: .
CDR3 DNA: TGTGCCAGCTCACGCTTCAGGGACAGCGAAATCTCTGGAAACACCATATATTTT
CDR3 protein: CASSRFRDSEISGNTIYF

J gene: TRBJ1-4
V gene: TRBV18
D gene: .
clone size: .
CDR3 DNA: TGTGCCAGCTCCCCGACACCAACTAATGAAAAACTGTTTTTT
CDR3 protein: CASSPTPTNEKLFF

J gene: TRBJ1-2
V gene: TRBV5-1
D gene: TRBD1
clone size: .
CDR3 DNA: TGCGCCAGCAGCGGGAGGGACAGGGCTCAGAGTGACTATGGCTACACCTTC
CDR3 protein: CASSGRDRAQSDYGYTF

J gene: TRBJ1-2
V gene: TRBV20-1
D gene: .
clone size: .
CDR3 DNA: TGCAGTGCCCGGGGAGCCTTCGGCTACACCTTC
CDR3 protein: CSARGAFGYTF

J gene: TRBJ1-5
V gene: TRBV18
D gene: TRBD1
clone size: .
CDR3 DNA: TGTGCCAGCTCACCGATAGACAGGGGCAATCAGCCCCAGCATTTT
CDR3 protein: CASSPIDRGNQPQHF

J gene: TRBJ1-1
V gene: TRBV6-5
D gene: .
clone size: once
CDR3 DNA: TGTGCCAGCAGTTACTCCGGGAAGATGAACACTGAAGCTTTCTTT
CDR3 protein: CASSYSGKMNTEAFF

J gene: TRBJ1-1
V gene: TRBV27
D gene: .
clone size: .
CDR3 DNA: TGTGCCAGCAGAAAACAGGTCATGAACACTGAAGCTTTCTTT
CDR3 protein: CASRKQVMNTEAFF

J gene: TRBJ1-3
V gene: TRBV20-1
D gene: .
clone size: .
CDR3 DNA: TGCAGTGCTAGCAGTAGAAACACCATATATTTT
CDR3 protein: CSASSRNTIYF

J gene: TRBJ1-2
V gene: TRBV4-1
D gene: .
clone size: .
CDR3 DNA: TGCGCCAGCAGCCAATTTACCGAAGCTCCAGGGAATGGCTACACCTTC
CDR3 protein: CASSQFTEAPGNGYTF

J gene: TRBJ1-2
V gene: TRBV29-1
D gene: TRBD1
clone size: few
CDR3 DNA: TGCAGCGTTGAAAAGGGGGCAGACTATGGCTACACCTTC
CDR3 protein: CSVEKGADYGYTF

J gene: TRBJ1-1
V gene: TRBV7-9
D gene: TRBD1
clone size: .
CDR3 DNA: TGTGCCAGCAGCTTAGACCAGGGGGCGAACACTGAAGCTTTCTTT
CDR3 protein: CASSLDQGANTEAFF

J gene: TRBJ1-1
V gene: TRBV18
D gene: .
clone size: .
CDR3 DNA: TGTGCCAGCTCACCAAGCAGGGATGGCACTGAAGCTTTCTTT
CDR3 protein: CASSPSRDGTEAFF

J gene: TRBJ2-2
V gene: TRBV24-1
D gene: TRBD1
clone size: .
CDR3 DNA: TGTGCCACCAGTGATACAAGACAGGGGAACACCGGGGAGCTGTTTTTT
CDR3 protein: CATSDTRQGNTGELFF

J gene: TRBJ1-5
V gene: TRBV2
D gene: TRBD1
clone size: .
CDR3 DNA: TGTGCCAGCAGTAGGACAGGAGACCGCAATCAGCCCCAGCATTTT
CDR3 protein: CASSRTGDRNQPQHF

J gene: TRBJ2-5
V gene: TRBV5-1
D gene: TRBD2
clone size: .
CDR3 DNA: TGCGCCAGCAGCCTGACTAGCGGGGGCTCTAAGAAGACCCAGTACTTC
CDR3 protein: CASSLTSGGSKKTQYF

J gene: TRBJ1-5
V gene: TRBV19
D gene: TRBD1
clone size: .
CDR3 DNA: TGTGCCAGTACCCGACAGGGGCCTAGCAATCAGCCCCAGCATTTT
CDR3 protein: CASTRQGPSNQPQHF

J gene: TRBJ1-2
V gene: TRBV3-1/TRBV3-2
D gene: .
clone size: .
CDR3 DNA: TGTGCCAGCAGCCAAGCTGGCGGGGTTGGCTATGGCTACACCTTC
CDR3 protein: CASSQAGGVGYGYTF

J gene: TRBJ1-1
V gene: TRBV7-2
D gene: .
clone size: .
CDR3 DNA: TGTGCCAGCAGCTTAGGGGGCTGGAAAACTGAAGCTTTCTTT
CDR3 protein: CASSLGGWKTEAFF

J gene: TRBJ2-2
V gene: TRBV11-3
D gene: .
clone size: once
CDR3 DNA: TGTGCCAGCAGCCCGGTACGGGGGACCCCCGGGGAGCTGTTTTTT
CDR3 protein: CASSPVRGTPGELFF

J gene: TRBJ2-7
V gene: TRBV3-1/TRBV3-2
D gene: TRBD1
clone size: .
CDR3 DNA: TGTGCCAGCAGCCGAGACAGGGTAGGGTCCTACGAGCAGTACTTC
CDR3 protein: CASSRDRVGSYEQYF

J gene: TRBJ2-1
V gene: TRBV21-1
D gene: .
clone size: .
CDR3 DNA: TGTGCCAGCAGCAAAGGGACGGGAAGAAGGTCCTACAATGAGCAGTTCTTC
CDR3 protein: CASSKGTGRRSYNEQFF